This TCR beta chain was retrieved from a study of T-cell reconstitution after alpha-beta-depleted transplantation in children. Unique molecular identifiers were incorporated during preparation of the TCRbeta library. TCRdb reprocessed the PCR reads via MiXCR and lists one record per CDR3 protein. Of around 410,000 distinct CDR3 sequences listed, about a tenth are singletons. There are 14 residues in the CDR3. Trimming removed 5 bases from V and 0 bases from J, with 8 bases in between. CDR1 and CDR2 from the germline V gene are DFQATT and SNEGSKA (reference sequence). This clonotype has more than one count but fewer than ten.

This receptor was taken from a human donor who donated a stem cell graft to a child with acute myeloid leukemia. The chain recombines TRBV20-1 with TRBJ2-6, with D possibly matching TRBD1 (6 bases). Source: PBMCs from the stem cell graft donor, taken from the stem cell graft. The CDR3 DNA follows: TGCAGTGCTGTGGACAGCTCTGGGGCCAACGTCCTGACTTTC. Translation gives CSAVDSSGANVLTF.